These T cell receptor beta chains were read from a single sample in a study of T-cell memory formation after mild COVID-19. TCRdb itself ran the 5' RACE reads through MiXCR, one entry per CDR3 protein. The profile covers about half a million distinct CDR3 sequences, with about 20% appearing a single time and about 12% taken by the ten largest. Sequencing was done on a sample of PBMCs or a T cell subset sorted from them (not recorded which). The origin of the receptors is an adult woman who had mild COVID-19 (a few samples of this study predate the infection). Cell type and time point are not known. Both conserved end residues are part of each CDR3. The D gene is left open where the match is weak. For some rows the clone size is stated as once, few or many, or as a class when expanded; others skip it.

j_call | clone_size | v_call | d_call | cdr3_aa | cdr3_nt
TRBJ2-1 | few | TRBV19 | . | CASQGRYNEQFF | TGTGCCAGTCAGGGAAGGTACAATGAGCAGTTCTTC
TRBJ1-1 | . | TRBV7-7 | . | CASSDRWDTEAFF | TGTGCTAGCAGCGATCGGTGGGACACTGAAGCTTTCTTT
TRBJ2-7 | . | TRBV5-1 | TRBD1 | CASSTGTGGSDEQYF | TGCGCCAGCAGCACGGGGACAGGGGGCTCTGACGAGCAGTACTTC
TRBJ1-1 | . | TRBV24-1 | . | CATSGPDSSNTEAFF | TGTGCCACCAGTGGCCCGGACAGCTCGAACACTGAAGCTTTCTTT
TRBJ1-2 | . | TRBV29-1 | TRBD1 | CSVALDRVVGYTF | TGCAGCGTCGCTCTCGACAGGGTAGTCGGCTACACCTTC
TRBJ2-3 | . | TRBV7-6 | TRBD2 | CASSRGRTDTQYF | TGTGCCAGCAGCCGCGGGAGAACAGATACGCAGTATTTT
TRBJ1-1 | . | TRBV3-1 | TRBD1 | CASSQGNGQGMNTEAFF | TGTGCCAGCAGCCAGGGTAATGGACAGGGCATGAACACTGAAGCTTTCTTT
TRBJ1-6 | few | TRBV15 | . | CATSRVPQPNSPLHF | TGTGCCACCAGCAGAGTACCCCAACCTAATTCACCCCTCCACTTT
TRBJ1-5 | few | TRBV6-2/TRBV6-3 | TRBD1 | CASSRQGYQPQHF | TGTGCCAGCAGCAGACAGGGCTATCAGCCCCAGCATTTT
TRBJ2-5 | . | TRBV7-9 | . | CASSLVHSGLETQYF | TGTGCCAGCAGCTTAGTTCACTCGGGCTTAGAGACCCAGTACTTC